This T cell receptor beta chain was identified in a study of HIV-infected patients and healthy controls. Whole blood was used without fractionation, so all unsorted peripheral T cells were included. Overall study findings and caveats: Healthy controls carried many MAIT alpha-chain CDR3s, while HIV+ repertoires had few. When repertoires were size-matched, rare events in HIV-infected data became overweighted. CDR3 sharing between individuals was lower in HIV-infected patients than in healthy controls.

A remark on this clonotype: Its target is unknown.

The CDR3 extends over 13 amino acids. Trimming removed 2 bases from V and 8 bases from J; junction bases left unmatched: 5. Looked up from germline, CDR1 is MNHNY and CDR2 is SVGAGI (reference sequence). cDNA was made from approximately 500 ng RNA using alpha and beta constant primers. Alpha and beta chain libraries were made separately by chain-specific third strand synthesis with multiplexing indices. Two random hexamers, added before amplification and joined, formed each molecule's 12-nucleotide barcode. TCRdb fed the 5' RACE reads into MiXCR, producing one record per CDR3 protein. The sample contains 6,000 to 8,500 distinct CDR3 sequences, roughly 7.4% of which appear only once.

The material sequenced was blood, taken before antiretroviral therapy. The chain combines TRBV6-6 with TRBJ1-2; 7 bases match TRBD1. The TCR comes from an adult with HIV infection. CDR3 sequence: CASSYGTDGGYTF. DNA of the CDR3: TGTGCCAGCAGTTACGGGACAGACGGAGGCTACACCTTC.